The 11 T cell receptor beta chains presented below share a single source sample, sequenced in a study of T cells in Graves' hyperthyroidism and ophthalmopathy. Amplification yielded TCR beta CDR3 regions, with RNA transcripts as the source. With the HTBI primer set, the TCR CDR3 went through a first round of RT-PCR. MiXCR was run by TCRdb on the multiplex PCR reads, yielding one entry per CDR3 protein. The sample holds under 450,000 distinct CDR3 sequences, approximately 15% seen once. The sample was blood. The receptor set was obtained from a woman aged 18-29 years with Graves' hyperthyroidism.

CDR3 loop: CASSSARRDRLSGANVLTF. As DNA, the CDR3 is TGTGCCAGTAGTTCAGCCCGCAGGGACCGCCTCTCTGGGGCCAACGTCCTGACTTTC. The chain couples TRBV19 to TRBJ2-6; D is tentatively TRBD1 or TRBD2 (5 bases each). Germline values: CDR1 LNHDA, CDR2 SQIVND (reference sequence). This CDR3 comprises 19 residues. V gave up 5 bases and J gave up 0 bases, with 20 bases separating them. Together with reference TRBV19 and TRBJ2-6, the CDR3 gives the full variable domain: DGGITQSPKYLFRKEGQNVTLSCEQNLNHDAMYWYRQDPGQGLRLIYYSQIVNDFQKGDIAEGYSVSREKKESFPLTVTSAQKNPTAFYLCASSSARRDRLSGANVLTFGAGSRLTVL.

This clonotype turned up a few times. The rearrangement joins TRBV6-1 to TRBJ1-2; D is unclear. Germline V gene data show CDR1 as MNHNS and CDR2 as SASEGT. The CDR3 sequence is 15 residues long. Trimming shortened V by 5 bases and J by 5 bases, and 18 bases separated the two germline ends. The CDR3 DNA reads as TGTGCCAGCAGTTCCCGCTGGGGAGGAGGGTATGGCTACACCTTC. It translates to CASSSRWGGGYGYTF.

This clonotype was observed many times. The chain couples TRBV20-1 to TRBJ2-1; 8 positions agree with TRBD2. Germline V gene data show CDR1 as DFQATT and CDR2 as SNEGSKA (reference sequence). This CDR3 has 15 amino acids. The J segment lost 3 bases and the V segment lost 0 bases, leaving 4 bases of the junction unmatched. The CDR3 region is CSARDWRGDYNEQFF. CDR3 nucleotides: TGCAGTGCTAGAGACTGGCGGGGGGACTACAATGAGCAGTTCTTC.

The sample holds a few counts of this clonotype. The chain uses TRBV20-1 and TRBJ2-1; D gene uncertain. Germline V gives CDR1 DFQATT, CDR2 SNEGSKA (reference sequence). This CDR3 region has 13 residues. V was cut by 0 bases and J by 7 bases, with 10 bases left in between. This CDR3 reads CSARDSGWNEQFF. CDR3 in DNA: TGCAGTGCTAGAGATTCAGGATGGAATGAGCAGTTCTTC.

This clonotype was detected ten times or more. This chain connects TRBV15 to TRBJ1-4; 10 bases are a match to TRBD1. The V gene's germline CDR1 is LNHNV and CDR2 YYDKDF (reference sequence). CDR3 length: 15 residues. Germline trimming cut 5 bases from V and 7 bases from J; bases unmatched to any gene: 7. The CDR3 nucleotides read TGTGCCACCAGCCCTAGACAGGGGGCAGGTGAAAAACTGTTTTTT. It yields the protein CATSPRQGAGEKLFF. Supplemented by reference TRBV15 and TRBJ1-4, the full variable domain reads DAMVIQNPRYQVTQFGKPVTLSCSQTLNHNVMYWYQQKSSQAPKLLFHYYDKDFNNEADTPDNFQSRRPNTSFCFLDIRSPGLGDTAMYLCATSPRQGAGEKLFFGSGTQLSVL.

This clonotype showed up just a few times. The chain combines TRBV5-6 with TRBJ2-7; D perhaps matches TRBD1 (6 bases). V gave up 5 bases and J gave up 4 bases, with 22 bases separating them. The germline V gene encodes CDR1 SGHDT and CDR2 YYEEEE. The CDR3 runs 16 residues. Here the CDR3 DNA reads TGTGCCAGCAGTTTAAGACTCGGACAGAGAGTTTACGAGCAGTACTTC. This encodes CASSLRLGQRVYEQYF.

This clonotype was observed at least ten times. In DNA form, the CDR3 reads TGTGCTAGTGGTTTGGGACTAGCGGGCTACAATGAGCAGTTCTTC. Protein sequence: CASGLGLAGYNEQFF. The chain joins TRBV12-5 to TRBJ2-1, with 10 nucleotides matching TRBD2. CDR1 and CDR2 from the germline V gene are LGHNT and FRNRAP. CDR3 length equals 15 residues. The J segment lost 3 bases and the V segment lost 1 base, leaving 0 bases of the junction unmatched.

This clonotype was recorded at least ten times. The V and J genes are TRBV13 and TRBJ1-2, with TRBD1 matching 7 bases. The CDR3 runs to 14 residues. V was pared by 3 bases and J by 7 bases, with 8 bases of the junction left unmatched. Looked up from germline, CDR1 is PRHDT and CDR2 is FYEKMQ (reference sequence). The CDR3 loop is CASSFVGEGAGYTF. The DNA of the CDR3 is TGTGCCAGCAGCTTTGTAGGGGAGGGGGCTGGCTACACCTTC.

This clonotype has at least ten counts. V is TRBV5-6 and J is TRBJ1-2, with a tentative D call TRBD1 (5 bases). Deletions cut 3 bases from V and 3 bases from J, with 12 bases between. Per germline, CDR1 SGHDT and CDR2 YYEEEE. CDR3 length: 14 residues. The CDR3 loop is CASSSGRSDYGYTF. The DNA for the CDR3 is TGTGCCAGCAGCTCGGGACGGTCTGACTATGGCTACACCTTC. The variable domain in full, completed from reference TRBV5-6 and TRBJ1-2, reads DAGVTQSPTHLIKTRGQQVTLRCSPKSGHDTVSWYQQALGQGPQFIFQYYEEEERQRGNFPDRFSGHQFPNYSSELNVNALLLGDSALYLCASSSGRSDYGYTFGSGTRLTVV.

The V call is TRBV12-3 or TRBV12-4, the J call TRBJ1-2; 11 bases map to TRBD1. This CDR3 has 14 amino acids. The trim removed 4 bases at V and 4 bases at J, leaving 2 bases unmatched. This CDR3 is CASSYGTGGYGYTF. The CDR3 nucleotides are TGTGCCAGCAGTTATGGGACAGGGGGCTATGGCTACACCTTC.

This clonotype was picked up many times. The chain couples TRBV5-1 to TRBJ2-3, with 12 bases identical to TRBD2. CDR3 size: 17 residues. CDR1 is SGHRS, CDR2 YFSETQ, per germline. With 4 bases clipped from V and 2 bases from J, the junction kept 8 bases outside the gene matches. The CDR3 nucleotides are TGCGCCAGCAGCCCGGAGCTAGCGGGAGGGCCCACAGATACGCAGTATTTT. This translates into CASSPELAGGPTDTQYF.